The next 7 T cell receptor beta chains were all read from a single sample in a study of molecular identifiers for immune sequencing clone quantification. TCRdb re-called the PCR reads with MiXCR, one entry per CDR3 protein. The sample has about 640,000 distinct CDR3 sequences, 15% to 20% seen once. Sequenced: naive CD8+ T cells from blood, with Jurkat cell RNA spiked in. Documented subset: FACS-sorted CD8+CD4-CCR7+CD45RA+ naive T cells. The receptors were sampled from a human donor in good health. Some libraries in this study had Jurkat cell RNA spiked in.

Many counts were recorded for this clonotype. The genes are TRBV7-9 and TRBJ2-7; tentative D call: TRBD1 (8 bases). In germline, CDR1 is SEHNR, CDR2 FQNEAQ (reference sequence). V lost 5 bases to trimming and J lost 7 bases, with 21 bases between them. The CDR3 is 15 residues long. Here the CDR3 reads CASSPEDREAGEQYF. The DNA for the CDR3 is TGTGCCAGCAGCCCCGAGGACAGGGAAGCGGGGGAGCAGTACTTC.

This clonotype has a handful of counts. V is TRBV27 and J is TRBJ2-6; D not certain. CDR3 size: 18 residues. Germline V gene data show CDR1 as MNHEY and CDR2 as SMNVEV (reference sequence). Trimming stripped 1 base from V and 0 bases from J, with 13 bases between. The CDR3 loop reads CASSLLARSRSGANVLTF. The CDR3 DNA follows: TGTGCCAGCAGTTTATTGGCCAGGTCCCGCTCTGGGGCCAACGTCCTGACTTTC.

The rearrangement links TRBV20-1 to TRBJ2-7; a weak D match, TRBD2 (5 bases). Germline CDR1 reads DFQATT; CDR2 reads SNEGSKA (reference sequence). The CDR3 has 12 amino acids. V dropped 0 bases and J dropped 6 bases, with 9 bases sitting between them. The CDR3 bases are TGCAGTGCTAGAGATGAGGGCTGCGAGCAGTACTTC. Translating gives CSARDEGCEQYF.

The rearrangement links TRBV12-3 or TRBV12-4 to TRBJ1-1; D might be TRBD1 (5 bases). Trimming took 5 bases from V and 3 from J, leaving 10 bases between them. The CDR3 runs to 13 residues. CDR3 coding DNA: TGTGCCAGCAGTATAGGGACGTACACTGAAGCTTTCTTT. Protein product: CASSIGTYTEAFF.

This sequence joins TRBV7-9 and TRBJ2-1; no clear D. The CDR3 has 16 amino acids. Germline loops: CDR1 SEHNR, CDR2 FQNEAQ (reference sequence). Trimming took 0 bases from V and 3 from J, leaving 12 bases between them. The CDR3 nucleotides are TGTGCCAGCAGCTTAGCTGGCGGTTTAGTCTACAATGAGCAGTTCTTC. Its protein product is CASSLAGGLVYNEQFF.

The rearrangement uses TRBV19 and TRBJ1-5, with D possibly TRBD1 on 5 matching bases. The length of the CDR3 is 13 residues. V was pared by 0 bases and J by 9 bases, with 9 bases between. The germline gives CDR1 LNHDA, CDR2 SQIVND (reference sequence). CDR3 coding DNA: TGTGCCAGTAGTATAGACGATGGGGCGCCCCAGCATTTT. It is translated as CASSIDDGAPQHF.

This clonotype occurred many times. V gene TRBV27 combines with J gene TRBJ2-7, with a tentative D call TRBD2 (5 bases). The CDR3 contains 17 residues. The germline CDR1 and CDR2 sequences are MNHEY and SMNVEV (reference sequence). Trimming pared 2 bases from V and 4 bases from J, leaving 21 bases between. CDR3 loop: CASSLKAPAARVYEQYF. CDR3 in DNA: TGTGCCAGCAGTTTAAAGGCCCCGGCGGCGCGGGTGTACGAGCAGTACTTC.